The rows below give T cell receptor beta chains drawn from one sample of a study of blood T cell repertoires in COVID-19. Using immunoSEQ multiplex PCR, the repertoire was profiled, and TCRdb retains in-frame clones only, with some absent. The data contain about 250,000 clones, 87% of them singletons. The source material was peripheral blood. These receptors came from a man younger than 30 with active or convalescent COVID-19. Each CDR3 is given with its conserved first and last residue. The order of the fields is clone size, V gene, D gene, J gene, CDR3 protein, CDR3 DNA. D genes are given only for firm matches. Rows give clone size only sometimes, using once, few, many, or a class for an expanded clone.

-	TRBV11-2	TRBD2	TRBJ2-3	CASSLAGGLGDTQYF	TGTGCCAGCAGCTTAGCGGGGGGGCTGGGAGATACGCAGTATTTT
once	TRBV5-6	-	TRBJ1-1	CASSFEEFGTEAFF	TGTGCCAGCAGCTTCGAGGAATTTGGGACTGAAGCTTTCTTT
-	TRBV29-1	-	TRBJ1-1	CSVARSSAEAFF	TGCAGCGTTGCCAGGTCGTCGGCTGAAGCTTTCTTT
-	TRBV29-1	TRBD2	TRBJ2-7	CSVTQAGVGSGEQYF	TGCAGCGTTACTCAAGCGGGAGTAGGTTCGGGTGAGCAGTACTTC
-	TRBV5-1	TRBD1	TRBJ1-1	CASSLHLQGEAEAFF	TGCGCCAGCAGCCTACACCTCCAGGGGGAGGCTGAAGCTTTCTTT
-	TRBV19	TRBD1	TRBJ1-2	CASSMRWARGIYGYTF	TGTGCCAGTAGTATGAGATGGGCCAGGGGGATCTATGGCTACACCTTC
-	TRBV27	-	TRBJ2-1	CASSLRSSYNEQFF	TGTGCCAGCAGTTTACGGAGCTCCTACAATGAGCAGTTCTTC
-	TRBV7-2	-	TRBJ1-3	CASSTPRQASGNTIYF	TGTGCCAGCAGCACCCCCCGACAGGCCTCTGGAAACACCATATATTTT
-	TRBV2	-	TRBJ2-1	CASSGDWMSSYNEQFF	TGTGCCAGCAGTGGGGACTGGATGAGCTCCTACAATGAGCAGTTCTTC
-	TRBV3-1/TRBV3-2	-	TRBJ2-3	CASSPTRYTDTQYF	TGTGCCAGCAGCCCGACTCGTTATACAGATACGCAGTATTTT
-	TRBV9	-	TRBJ1-3	CASSQARGGGNTIYF	TGTGCCAGCAGCCAAGCCCGGGGGGGAGGAAACACCATATATTTT
-	TRBV11-3	-	TRBJ2-1	CASSLRQGSYNEQFF	TGTGCCAGCAGCTTAAGGCAGGGCTCCTACAATGAGCAGTTCTTC
-	TRBV28	TRBD2	TRBJ2-5	CASAGTSGQETQYF	TGTGCCAGCGCCGGGACTAGCGGACAAGAGACCCAGTACTTC
-	TRBV5-5	-	TRBJ1-3	CASSLEGAAGNTIYF	TGTGCCAGCAGCTTGGAAGGGGCTGCCGGAAACACCATATATTTT